These T cell receptor beta chains were read from a single sample in a study of cytomegalovirus exposure and HLA in healthy donors. Sequencing used immunoSEQ multiplex PCR; TCRdb keeps in-frame clones, though not all of them. Of some 140,000 clones in the sample, roughly 80% were seen once. Sample: PBMCs. The source of these receptors is a man under 40 in good health and CMV-seronegative. Each CDR3 is given with its conserved first and last residue. Fields, in order: J gene, D gene, clone size, V gene, CDR3 DNA, CDR3 protein. The D gene is left open where the match is weak. Expanded clones are given a class, and other clones once, few, many or no size at all.

>TRBJ1-3|.|.|TRBV10-3
TGTGCCATCAGTGAAGGAGGGGCTAAAGGAAACACCATATATTTT
CAISEGGAKGNTIYF
>TRBJ1-3|.|once|TRBV7-9
TGTGCCAGCAGCAAACACGAATCCTCTGGAAACACCATATATTTT
CASSKHESSGNTIYF
>TRBJ1-5|.|once|TRBV28
TGTGCCAGCAGTTCGGGGGGTGGCGGGCTATATCAGCCCCAGCATTTT
CASSSGGGGLYQPQHF
>TRBJ2-1|.|.|TRBV5-1
TGCGCCAGCAGCTTTACAGGCTCCTACAATGAGCAGTTCTTC
CASSFTGSYNEQFF
>TRBJ1-1|TRBD1|.|TRBV7-2
TGTGCCAGCAGCTTAGCCGGGACAGATAACACTGAAGCTTTCTTT
CASSLAGTDNTEAFF
>TRBJ1-5|.|.|TRBV5-8
TGTGCCAGCAGCTTGGGTCAGGGGTCTCTAAATCAGCCCCAGCATTTT
CASSLGQGSLNQPQHF
>TRBJ2-7|TRBD2|.|TRBV29-1
TGCAGCGTTGATTTAGGACTAGCGGGCGAGCAGTACTTC
CSVDLGLAGEQYF
>TRBJ1-4|.|.|TRBV2
TGTGCCTCGAGAGTGCGTCTTCCGAATGAAAAACTGTTTTTT
CASRVRLPNEKLFF
>TRBJ2-1|.|.|TRBV19
TGTGCCAGTAGTAGCTCCGGGACAAAGCACAATGAGCAGTTCTTC
CASSSSGTKHNEQFF
>TRBJ2-5|.|.|TRBV15
TGTGCCACCAGCCACCTGGGGCGCAGGGAGACCCAGTACTTC
CATSHLGRRETQYF